This TCR beta chain was sequenced during a study of T-cell reconstitution after alpha-beta-depleted transplantation in children. Germline V lookup: CDR1 SGHTA, CDR2 FQGNSA. The CDR3 is made up of 14 amino acids. Trimming removed 5 bases from V and 0 bases from J, with 11 bases in between. The authors prepared the TCRbeta library with unique molecular identifiers. In TCRdb, the PCR reads were re-called with MiXCR into one record per CDR3 protein. The sample carries 190,000 or so distinct CDR3 sequences, 5.5% to 7% recorded once. The clonotype comes from a girl in the first two years of life with combined immunodeficiency, due to receive a stem cell transplant. The V gene is TRBV7-2, the J gene TRBJ2-7; a possible D gene is TRBD1 (6 bases). Sequenced material: PBMCs, taken before TCRalphabeta/CD19-depleted stem cell transplant. The DNA of the CDR3 is TGTGCCAGCAGCGGTTACAGGGCCTCCTACGAGCAGTACTTC. It translates to CASSGYRASYEQYF.